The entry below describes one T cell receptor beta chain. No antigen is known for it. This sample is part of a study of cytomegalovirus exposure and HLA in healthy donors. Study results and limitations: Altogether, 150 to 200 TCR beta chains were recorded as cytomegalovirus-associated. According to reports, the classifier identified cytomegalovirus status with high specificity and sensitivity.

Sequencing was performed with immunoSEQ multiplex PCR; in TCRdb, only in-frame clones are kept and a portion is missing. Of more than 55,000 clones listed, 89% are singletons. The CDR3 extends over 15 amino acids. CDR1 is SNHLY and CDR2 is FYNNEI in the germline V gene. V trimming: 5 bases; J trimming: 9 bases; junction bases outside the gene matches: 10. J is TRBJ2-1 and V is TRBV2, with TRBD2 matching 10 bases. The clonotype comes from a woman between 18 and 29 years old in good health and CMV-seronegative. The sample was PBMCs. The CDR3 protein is CASSSSGRAGGEQFF. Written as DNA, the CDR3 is TGTGCCAGCAGTTCCAGCGGGAGGGCCGGAGGTGAGCAGTTCTTC.